This TCR beta chain was recorded in a study of CD8+CD57+ T cells in acquired aplastic anemia. In the study overall: The DNA of sorted CD4+ and CD8+ cells averaged 3.2 ug. Study-level findings and limits: Statistical testing detected no significant gap in CD8+ Simpson's diversity between patients and controls.

Sequencing was done on patients that had shown CD8+CD57+ cell expansion by flow cytometry. A note on this clonotype: The antigen is unknown.

The germline CDR1 and CDR2 sequences are WSHSY and SAAADI. The CDR3 spans 17 residues. Trimming at V came to 6 bases and at J to 0 bases, leaving 9 bases not matched to a gene. According to the study, genomic DNA was the template for TCR beta VDJ and CDR3 profiling. In TCRdb, the reads were re-called with MiXCR into one record per CDR3 protein. The data contain about 200,000 distinct CDR3 sequences, about half of them seen just once; the ten biggest clones take up nearly 20%. V usage is TRBV10-2 and J usage is TRBJ1-5; 9 bases fit TRBD1. This clonotype was obtained from a human donor with aplastic anemia. Source material: sorted CD4+, CD8+, or CD8+CD57+ T cells (not recorded which) from PBMCs. DNA of the CDR3: TGCGCCAGCAGGGACAGGGGAGGGGACTATAGCAATCAGCCCCAGCATTTT. It specifies CASRDRGGDYSNQPQHF.